Below are 10 T cell receptor beta chains sequenced from a single sample in a study of T-cell memory formation after mild COVID-19. MiXCR, applied by TCRdb to the 5' RACE reads, yields one record per CDR3 protein. The repertoire holds about 150,000 distinct CDR3 sequences, 10% to 15% seen once, with 2.5% to 3.5% in the top ten. Sequencing input: PBMCs or a T cell subset sorted from them (not recorded which). The receptors derive from a man in his late teens or twenties who had mild COVID-19 (a few samples of this study predate the infection). Cell type and time point are not known.

V and J are TRBV12-3 or TRBV12-4 and TRBJ2-3; D gene uncertain. Trimming took off 2 bases at V and 4 bases at J, with 10 bases between the two ends. There are 14 residues in the CDR3. CDR3 amino acids: CASSLRRVADTQYF. CDR3 coding DNA: TGTGCCAGCAGTTTACGTAGGGTGGCAGATACGCAGTATTTT.

This clonotype was seen more than once but under ten times. This chain joins TRBV12-3 or TRBV12-4 and TRBJ1-1, with D possibly being TRBD1 (5 bases). V shed 4 bases and J shed 1 base, with 10 bases lying between them. The CDR3 runs 14 residues. This CDR3 is CASSSSGRNTEAFF. CDR3 DNA sequence: TGTGCCAGCAGTTCCTCAGGGCGGAACACTGAAGCTTTCTTT.

The chain recombines TRBV12-3 or TRBV12-4 with TRBJ2-3; D remains ambiguous. V was cut by 1 base and J by 6 bases, with 11 bases left in between. The CDR3 length is 14 residues. CDR3 DNA: TGTGCCAGCAGTTTAGGGTTCGGGCCGGATACGCAGTATTTT. Translation gives CASSLGFGPDTQYF.

The J gene is TRBJ2-3, the V gene TRBV11-3, with 8 nucleotides matching TRBD2. The CDR3 runs to 17 residues. Germline V CDR1 and CDR2: SGHNT, YENEEA. The ends lost 5 bases at V and 4 bases at J; junction bases unmatched: 14. The CDR3 loop reads CASSLSGPGGVSDTQYF. The CDR3 coding sequence is TGTGCCAGCAGCCTATCTGGTCCCGGGGGGGTCTCAGATACGCAGTATTTT.

This clonotype was counted between two and nine times. The chain has TRBV18 and TRBJ2-7; D is possibly TRBD1 (6 bases). The CDR3 extends over 15 amino acids. Trimming pared 3 bases from V and 1 base from J, leaving 13 bases between. Germline values: CDR1 KGHSH, CDR2 LQKENI. The CDR3 DNA reads as TGTGCCAGCTCACCTAAAGGGGGTGAGTCCTACGAGCAGTACTTC. Amino acids: CASSPKGGESYEQYF. Full variable domain (remainder filled in from reference TRBV18 and TRBJ2-7): NAGVMQNPRHLVRRRGQEARLRCSPMKGHSHVYWYRQLPEEGLKFMVYLQKENIIDESGMPKERFSAEFPKEGPSILRIQQVVRGDSAAYFCASSPKGGESYEQYFGPGTRLTVT.

This clonotype was seen only a few times. The chain uses TRBV5-1 and TRBJ1-3; possibly TRBD1 for D (5 bases). The CDR3 covers 16 residues. Trimming cost V 4 bases and J 2 bases, with 16 bases left between them. CDR1 SGHRS and CDR2 YFSETQ come from the germline V gene. CDR3 sequence: CASSQRPTEPGNTIYF. CDR3 coding DNA: TGCGCCAGCAGCCAAAGACCGACAGAACCTGGAAACACCATATATTTT.

This clonotype was seen only a few times. The CDR3 here is CASSPRGGQGSGNTIYF. The CDR3 DNA is TGTGCCAGCAGCCCCCGAGGGGGACAGGGGAGTGGAAACACCATATATTTT. V is TRBV5-4 and J is TRBJ1-3; 10 bases match TRBD1. V trimming: 4 bases; J trimming: 3 bases; junction bases outside the gene matches: 10. Looked up from germline, CDR1 is SGHNT and CDR2 is YYREEE (reference sequence). The CDR3 is 17 residues long.

This clonotype was observed a handful of times. This chain links TRBV7-8 with TRBJ2-2; no reliable D call. The CDR3 length is 9 residues. The V gene lost 10 bases and the J gene lost 9 bases, with 6 bases spanning the gap. Per germline, CDR1 SGHVS and CDR2 FQNEAQ. The CDR3 coding sequence is TGTGCCACCCCTAGGGAGCTGTTTTTT. This codes for CATPRELFF.

Many counts were recorded for this clonotype. CDR3 region: CASSFRTGVTGELFF. In DNA form, the CDR3 reads TGTGCCAGCAGCTTCCGGACAGGCGTCACCGGGGAGCTGTTTTTT. The rearrangement joins TRBV7-2 to TRBJ2-2; 7 nucleotides match TRBD1. V was clipped by 3 bases and J by 4 bases; unmatched bases: 5. This CDR3 contains 15 residues. Germline V gene data show CDR1 as SGHTA and CDR2 as FQGNSA. Drawing the rest from reference TRBV7-2 and TRBJ2-2, the complete variable domain is GAGVSQSPSNKVTEKGKDVELRCDPISGHTALYWYRQSLGQGLEFLIYFQGNSAPDKSGLPSDRFSAERTGGSVSTLTIQRTQQEDSAVYLCASSFRTGVTGELFFGEGSRLTVL.

In its sample, this clonotype was seen a few times. The chain employs TRBV15 and TRBJ2-2; either TRBD1 or TRBD2 may supply D (5 bases each). Germline V gene data show CDR1 as LNHNV and CDR2 as YYDKDF (reference sequence). This CDR3 has 16 amino acids. The V and J ends lost 3 bases and 8 bases respectively, with 19 bases between them. The CDR3 here is CATSSPFRGPVGELFF. For the CDR3, the DNA is TGTGCCACCAGCAGTCCCTTCCGGGGACCTGTGGGGGAGCTGTTTTTT.